This T cell receptor (beta chain) stems from a study of CD4 T cells in relation to SARS-CoV-2 and coronaviruses. Study context: The HLA restriction of the shared crossreactive spike epitopes was mapped.

CDR1 and CDR2 from the germline V gene are LGHDT and YNNKEL (reference sequence). Between the trimmed V and J ends, which lost 3 bases and 2 bases, there was a span of 3 bases. The CDR3 runs 12 residues. The unexposed donors gave CD4+ T cells in about 2011-2019, prior to COVID-19. Worth noting for this clone: What it binds is unknown.

Uncultured naive and memory CD4+ T cells supplied DNA for deep TCR-beta sequencing. Data came from immunoSEQ multiplex PCR; TCRdb stores just in-frame clones and leaves some out. This sample has about 68,000 clones; approximately 93% occur once, and the top ten carry approximately 0.21%. General study points: Each donor contributed either pre-pandemic or post-infection samples, not both. Culture-expanded clones reflect memory recall rather than primary priming during culture.

The J gene is TRBJ2-3, the V gene TRBV3-1 (or the pseudogene TRBV3-2); D unclear. The material sequenced was naive CD4+ T cells from PBMCs. Documented subset: naive CD4+ T cells isolated by negative enrichment. This receptor was obtained from a human donor in good health. The CDR3 reads CASSHPTDTQYF. The CDR3, as DNA: TGTGCCAGCAGCCATCCCACAGATACGCAGTATTTT.